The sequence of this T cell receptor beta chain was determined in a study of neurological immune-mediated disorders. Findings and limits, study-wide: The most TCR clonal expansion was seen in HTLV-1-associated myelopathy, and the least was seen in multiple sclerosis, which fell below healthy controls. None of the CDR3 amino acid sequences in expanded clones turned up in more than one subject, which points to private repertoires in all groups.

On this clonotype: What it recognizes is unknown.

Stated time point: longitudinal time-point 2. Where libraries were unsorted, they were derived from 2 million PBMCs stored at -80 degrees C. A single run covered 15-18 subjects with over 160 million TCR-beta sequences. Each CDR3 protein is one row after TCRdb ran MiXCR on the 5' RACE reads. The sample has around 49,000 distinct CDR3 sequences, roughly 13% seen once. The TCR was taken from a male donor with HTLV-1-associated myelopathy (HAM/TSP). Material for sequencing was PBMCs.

Written as DNA, the CDR3 is TGTGCCAGCAGCCAAGAGACTGAAGCTTTCTTT. Amino acid sequence: CASSQETEAFF. The rearrangement uses TRBV9 and TRBJ1-1; D is unclear. The germline CDR1 and CDR2 sequences are SGDLS and YYNGEE. The CDR3 has 11 amino acids. The ends were cut back, 4 bases at V and 5 bases at J, with 6 bases in the middle.